This is a list of T cell receptor beta chains from one sample in a study of OX40 agonist ivuxolimab in advanced cancers. The method was immunoSEQ multiplex PCR; TCRdb's version includes in-frame clones alone and lacks a portion of them. The table includes approximately 43,000 clones, 85% detected once. The sample was CD4+ or CD8+ T cells sorted from blood, taken in a trial of the OX40 agonist ivuxolimab. The source of these receptors is an adult with an advanced solid tumor such as melanoma, head and neck, liver or kidney cancer. Both conserved end residues are part of each CDR3. Fields, in order: clone size, V gene, J gene, D gene, CDR3 DNA, CDR3 protein. D genes are given only for firm matches. Clone size is shown for a subset of rows, as once, few, many or a class of expanded clone.

abundance: .
v_gene: TRBV2
j_gene: TRBJ1-1
d_gene: TRBD1
CDR3nt: TGTGCCAGCAGTGAAGGTAGGACAGGGGTGAACACTGAAGCTTTCTTT
CDR3aa: CASSEGRTGVNTEAFF

abundance: .
v_gene: TRBV6-1
j_gene: TRBJ1-5
d_gene: TRBD1
CDR3nt: TGTGCCAGCAGTGAAGGGGACAGGGGTCGTTACAATCAGCCCCAGCATTTT
CDR3aa: CASSEGDRGRYNQPQHF

abundance: .
v_gene: TRBV15
j_gene: TRBJ2-7
d_gene: .
CDR3nt: TGTGCCACCAGCAGATTAAACCCTACTTTCGAGCAGTACTTC
CDR3aa: CATSRLNPTFEQYF

abundance: .
v_gene: TRBV6-5
j_gene: TRBJ1-1
d_gene: .
CDR3nt: TGTGCCAGCAGTTACTCGAGGGGGGGGACTGAAGCTTTCTTT
CDR3aa: CASSYSRGGTEAFF

abundance: .
v_gene: TRBV19
j_gene: TRBJ2-3
d_gene: TRBD1
CDR3nt: TGTGCCAGTAGATACCGGGACAGGGCCGCAGATACGCAGTATTTT
CDR3aa: CASRYRDRAADTQYF

abundance: .
v_gene: TRBV30
j_gene: TRBJ2-5
d_gene: .
CDR3nt: TGTGCCTGGAGTGTATTAGGAGGTAACCAAGAGACCCAGTACTTC
CDR3aa: CAWSVLGGNQETQYF

abundance: once
v_gene: TRBV18
j_gene: TRBJ1-2
d_gene: .
CDR3nt: TGTGCCAGCTCACCAGGTAGCTGGACAGACTATGGCTACACCTTC
CDR3aa: CASSPGSWTDYGYTF

abundance: few
v_gene: TRBV28
j_gene: TRBJ2-7
d_gene: .
CDR3nt: TGTGCCAGCCGCATTACACAGGGTCGGCAGTACTTC
CDR3aa: CASRITQGRQYF

abundance: .
v_gene: TRBV7-3
j_gene: TRBJ2-3
d_gene: TRBD1
CDR3nt: TGTGCCAGCAGTTCGGGACAGCTCGGGAGCACAGATACGCAGTATTTT
CDR3aa: CASSSGQLGSTDTQYF

abundance: .
v_gene: TRBV18
j_gene: TRBJ2-7
d_gene: .
CDR3nt: TGTGCCAGCTCACCAGCCCCCCAAGGGGGCGAGCAGTACTTC
CDR3aa: CASSPAPQGGEQYF

abundance: .
v_gene: TRBV11-2
j_gene: TRBJ1-3
d_gene: .
CDR3nt: TGTGCCAGCAGCTCTGGGTTTGGAAACACCATATATTTT
CDR3aa: CASSSGFGNTIYF

abundance: .
v_gene: TRBV7-2
j_gene: TRBJ2-1
d_gene: .
CDR3nt: TGTGCCAGCAGCTTAGGAGTCTCCTGGGGCAATGAGCAGTTCTTC
CDR3aa: CASSLGVSWGNEQFF

abundance: .
v_gene: TRBV6-1
j_gene: TRBJ2-7
d_gene: .
CDR3nt: TGTGCCAGCAGTGAATTCCGGGGGTCCACCTACGAGCAGTACTTC
CDR3aa: CASSEFRGSTYEQYF

abundance: .
v_gene: TRBV11-3
j_gene: TRBJ2-7
d_gene: .
CDR3nt: TGTGCCAGCTCCGAGGGGGGGTTTTCGGGCGAGCAGTACTTC
CDR3aa: CASSEGGFSGEQYF

abundance: .
v_gene: TRBV10-3
j_gene: TRBJ1-5
d_gene: .
CDR3nt: TGTGCCATCAGTGAGTACTTGGGGGGGGGAAAACGCGATTCGCCCCAGCATTTT
CDR3aa: CAISEYLGGGKRDSPQHF

abundance: .
v_gene: TRBV6-1
j_gene: TRBJ2-7
d_gene: .
CDR3nt: TGTGCCAGCAGGACTCCTACTAGAGGATACGACGAGCAGTACTTC
CDR3aa: CASRTPTRGYDEQYF

abundance: .
v_gene: TRBV18
j_gene: TRBJ2-1
d_gene: .
CDR3nt: TGTGCCAGCTCGGGCAATGAGCAGTTCTTC
CDR3aa: CASSGNEQFF

abundance: .
v_gene: TRBV6-6
j_gene: TRBJ2-4
d_gene: TRBD1
CDR3nt: TGTGCCAGCAGTTTACAGGGGCAGGGCAAAAACATTCAGTACTTC
CDR3aa: CASSLQGQGKNIQYF

abundance: .
v_gene: TRBV6-1
j_gene: TRBJ2-7
d_gene: TRBD1
CDR3nt: TGTGCCAGCACCCAACCCGGGACAGCTATGGAGCAGTACTTC
CDR3aa: CASTQPGTAMEQYF

abundance: .
v_gene: TRBV4-3
j_gene: TRBJ2-2
d_gene: .
CDR3nt: TGCGCCAGCAGCCAAGATCCAGGGAATGGGGAGCTGTTTTTT
CDR3aa: CASSQDPGNGELFF

abundance: .
v_gene: TRBV7-8
j_gene: TRBJ1-5
d_gene: .
CDR3nt: TGTGCCAGCAGCTTAGAGGGTAATGTGGGGCCCCAGCATTTT
CDR3aa: CASSLEGNVGPQHF

abundance: .
v_gene: TRBV9
j_gene: TRBJ1-1
d_gene: .
CDR3nt: TGTGCCAGCAGCGGACTCTCGACAGGCGCTTCTGGTGAAGCTTTCTTT
CDR3aa: CASSGLSTGASGEAFF

abundance: .
v_gene: TRBV7-2
j_gene: TRBJ1-1
d_gene: .
CDR3nt: TGTGCCAGCAGCCCGGGTCTAAACACTGAAGCTTTCTTT
CDR3aa: CASSPGLNTEAFF

abundance: .
v_gene: TRBV6-5
j_gene: TRBJ1-1
d_gene: .
CDR3nt: TGTGCCAGCAGTTACTCGGCCGTCGAGTTTGAAGCTTTCTTT
CDR3aa: CASSYSAVEFEAFF

abundance: .
v_gene: TRBV7-9
j_gene: TRBJ2-2
d_gene: TRBD2
CDR3nt: TGTGCCAGCAGGACTCCGGGACTAGCGGGAGGTAGAACCGGGGAGCTGTTTTTT
CDR3aa: CASRTPGLAGGRTGELFF

abundance: .
v_gene: TRBV11-3
j_gene: TRBJ2-7
d_gene: TRBD2
CDR3nt: TGTGCCAGCAGCTTAGGGGTGTCTAGCGGGAACTACGAGCAGTACTTC
CDR3aa: CASSLGVSSGNYEQYF

abundance: .
v_gene: TRBV5-1
j_gene: TRBJ1-1
d_gene: .
CDR3nt: TGCGCCAGCAGTCCGACTCTGACGGGGGGCCCAAAGAACACTGAAGCTTTCTTT
CDR3aa: CASSPTLTGGPKNTEAFF

abundance: .
v_gene: TRBV7-2
j_gene: TRBJ1-1
d_gene: .
CDR3nt: TGTGCCAGCAGCTACAGGCGTGGAAACACTGAAGCTTTCTTT
CDR3aa: CASSYRRGNTEAFF

abundance: .
v_gene: TRBV18
j_gene: TRBJ2-7
d_gene: .
CDR3nt: TGTGCCAGCTCACCACTTCTGAACTCCTACGAGCAGTACTTC
CDR3aa: CASSPLLNSYEQYF